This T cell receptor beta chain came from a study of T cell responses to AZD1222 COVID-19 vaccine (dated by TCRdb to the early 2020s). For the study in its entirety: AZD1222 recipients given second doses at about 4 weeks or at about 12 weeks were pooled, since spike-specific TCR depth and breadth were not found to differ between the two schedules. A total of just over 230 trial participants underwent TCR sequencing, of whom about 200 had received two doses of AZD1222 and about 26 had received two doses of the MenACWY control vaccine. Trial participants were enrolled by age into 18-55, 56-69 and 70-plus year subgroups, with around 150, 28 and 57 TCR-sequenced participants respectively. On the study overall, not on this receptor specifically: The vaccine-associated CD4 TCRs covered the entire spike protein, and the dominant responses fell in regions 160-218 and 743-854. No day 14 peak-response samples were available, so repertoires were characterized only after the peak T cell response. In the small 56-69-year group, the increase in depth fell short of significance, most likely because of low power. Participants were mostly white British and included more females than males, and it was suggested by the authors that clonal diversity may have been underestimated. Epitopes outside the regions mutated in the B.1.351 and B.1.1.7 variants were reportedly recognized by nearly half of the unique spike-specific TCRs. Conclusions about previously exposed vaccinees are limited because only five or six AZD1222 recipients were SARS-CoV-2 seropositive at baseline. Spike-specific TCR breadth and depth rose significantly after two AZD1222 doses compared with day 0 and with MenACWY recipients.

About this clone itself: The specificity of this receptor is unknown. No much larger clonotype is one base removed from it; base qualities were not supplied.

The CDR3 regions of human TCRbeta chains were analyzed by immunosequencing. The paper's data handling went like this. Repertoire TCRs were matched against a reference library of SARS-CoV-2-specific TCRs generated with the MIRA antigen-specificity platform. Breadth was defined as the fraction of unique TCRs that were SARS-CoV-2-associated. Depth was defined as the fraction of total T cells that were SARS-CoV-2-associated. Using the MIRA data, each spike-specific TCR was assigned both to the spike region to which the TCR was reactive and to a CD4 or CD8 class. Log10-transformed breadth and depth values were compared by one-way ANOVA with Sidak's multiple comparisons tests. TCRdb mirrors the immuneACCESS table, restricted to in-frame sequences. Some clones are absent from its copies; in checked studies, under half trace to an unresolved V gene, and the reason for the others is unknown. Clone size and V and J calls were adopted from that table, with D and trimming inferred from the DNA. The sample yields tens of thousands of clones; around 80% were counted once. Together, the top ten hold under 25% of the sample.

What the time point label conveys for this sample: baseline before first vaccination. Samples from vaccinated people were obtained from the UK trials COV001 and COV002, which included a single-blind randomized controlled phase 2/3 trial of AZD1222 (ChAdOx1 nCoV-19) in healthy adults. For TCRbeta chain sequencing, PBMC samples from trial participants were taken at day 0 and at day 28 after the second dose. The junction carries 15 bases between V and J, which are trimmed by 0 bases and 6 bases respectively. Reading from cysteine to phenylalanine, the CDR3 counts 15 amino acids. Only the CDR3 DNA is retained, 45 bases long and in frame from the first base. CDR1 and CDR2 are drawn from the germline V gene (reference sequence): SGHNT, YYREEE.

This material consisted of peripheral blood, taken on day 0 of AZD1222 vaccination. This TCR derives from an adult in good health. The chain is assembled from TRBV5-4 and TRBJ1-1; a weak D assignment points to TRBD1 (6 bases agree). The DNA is TGTGCCAGCAGCTTGGGGTGGGACAACCGGGCTGAAGCTTTCTTT. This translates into CASSLGWDNRAEAFF. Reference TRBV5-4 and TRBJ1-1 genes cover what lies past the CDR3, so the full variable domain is ETGVTQSPTHLIKTRGQQVTLRCSSQSGHNTVSWYQQALGQGPQFIFQYYREEENGRGNFPPRFSGLQFPNYSSELNVNALELDDSALYLCASSLGWDNRAEAFFGQGTRLTVV.